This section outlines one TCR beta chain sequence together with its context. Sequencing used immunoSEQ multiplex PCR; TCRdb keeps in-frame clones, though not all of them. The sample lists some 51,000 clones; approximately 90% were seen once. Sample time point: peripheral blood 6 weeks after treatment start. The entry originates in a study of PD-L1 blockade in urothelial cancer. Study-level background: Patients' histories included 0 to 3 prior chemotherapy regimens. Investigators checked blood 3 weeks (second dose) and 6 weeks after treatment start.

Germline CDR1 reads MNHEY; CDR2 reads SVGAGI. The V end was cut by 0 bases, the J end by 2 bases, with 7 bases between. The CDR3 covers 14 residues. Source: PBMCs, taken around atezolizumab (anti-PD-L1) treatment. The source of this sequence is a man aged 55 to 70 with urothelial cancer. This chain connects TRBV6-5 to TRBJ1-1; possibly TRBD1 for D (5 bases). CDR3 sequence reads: CASSYSQGNTEAFF. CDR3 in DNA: TGTGCCAGCAGTTACTCCCAGGGTAACACTGAAGCTTTCTTT.